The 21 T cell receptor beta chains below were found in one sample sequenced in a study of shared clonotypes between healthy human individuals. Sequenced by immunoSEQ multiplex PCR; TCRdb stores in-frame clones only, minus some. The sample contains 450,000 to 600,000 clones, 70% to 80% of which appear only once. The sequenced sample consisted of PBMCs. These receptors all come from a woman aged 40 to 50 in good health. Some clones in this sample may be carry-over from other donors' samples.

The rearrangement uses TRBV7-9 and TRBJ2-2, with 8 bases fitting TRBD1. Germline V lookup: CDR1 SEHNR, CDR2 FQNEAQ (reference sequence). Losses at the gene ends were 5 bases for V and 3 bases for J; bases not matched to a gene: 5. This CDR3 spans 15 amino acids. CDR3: CASSGGQADTGELFF. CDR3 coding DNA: TGTGCCAGCAGCGGGGGACAGGCGGACACCGGGGAGCTGTTTTTT.

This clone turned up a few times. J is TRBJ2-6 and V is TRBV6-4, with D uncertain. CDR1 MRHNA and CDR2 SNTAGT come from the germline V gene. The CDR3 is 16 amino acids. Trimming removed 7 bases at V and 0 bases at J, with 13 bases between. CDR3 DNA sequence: TGTGCCAGCACCCAGGAAGCTAGCTCTGGGGCCAACGTCCTGACTTTC. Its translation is CASTQEASSGANVLTF.

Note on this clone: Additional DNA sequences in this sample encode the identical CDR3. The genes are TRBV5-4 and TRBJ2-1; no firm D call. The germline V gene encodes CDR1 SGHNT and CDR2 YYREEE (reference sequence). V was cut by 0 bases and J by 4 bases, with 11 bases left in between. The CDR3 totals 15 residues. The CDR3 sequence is CASSLAGGLYNEQFF. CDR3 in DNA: TGTGCCAGCAGCTTGGCCGGCGGCCTTTACAATGAGCAGTTCTTC.

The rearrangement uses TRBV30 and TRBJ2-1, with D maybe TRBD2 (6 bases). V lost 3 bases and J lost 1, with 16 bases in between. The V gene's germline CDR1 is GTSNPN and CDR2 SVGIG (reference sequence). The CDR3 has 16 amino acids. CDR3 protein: CAWRDLVSGSYNEQFF. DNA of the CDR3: TGTGCCTGGAGGGACTTAGTAAGCGGGTCCTACAATGAGCAGTTCTTC.

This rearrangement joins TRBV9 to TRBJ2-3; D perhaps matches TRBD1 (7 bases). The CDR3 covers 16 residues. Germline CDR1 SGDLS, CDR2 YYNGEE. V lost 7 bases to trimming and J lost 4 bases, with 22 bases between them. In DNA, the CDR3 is TGTGCCAGCTCGAGCGCGGGGCAGGGGGGTGCAGATACGCAGTATTTT. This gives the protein CASSSAGQGGADTQYF.

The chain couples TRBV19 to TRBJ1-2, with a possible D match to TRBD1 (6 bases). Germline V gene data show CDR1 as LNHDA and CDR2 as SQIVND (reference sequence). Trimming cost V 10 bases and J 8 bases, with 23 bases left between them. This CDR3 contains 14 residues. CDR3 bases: TGTGCCACTGAAGTAGCGGGGGACATTGGCGGCTACACCTTC. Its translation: CATEVAGDIGGYTF.

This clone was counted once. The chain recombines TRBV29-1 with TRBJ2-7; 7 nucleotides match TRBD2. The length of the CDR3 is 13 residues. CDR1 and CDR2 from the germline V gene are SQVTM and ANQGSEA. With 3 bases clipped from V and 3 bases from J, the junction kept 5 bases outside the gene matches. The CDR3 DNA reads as TGCAGCGTTGAGACGGGAGGTCTCTACGAGCAGTACTTC. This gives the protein CSVETGGLYEQYF.

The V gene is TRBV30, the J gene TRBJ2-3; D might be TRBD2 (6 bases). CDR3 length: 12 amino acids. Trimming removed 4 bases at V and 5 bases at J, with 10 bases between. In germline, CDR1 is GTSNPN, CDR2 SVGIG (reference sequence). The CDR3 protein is CAWTVGGDTQYF. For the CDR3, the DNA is TGTGCCTGGACCGTCGGGGGAGATACGCAGTATTTT.

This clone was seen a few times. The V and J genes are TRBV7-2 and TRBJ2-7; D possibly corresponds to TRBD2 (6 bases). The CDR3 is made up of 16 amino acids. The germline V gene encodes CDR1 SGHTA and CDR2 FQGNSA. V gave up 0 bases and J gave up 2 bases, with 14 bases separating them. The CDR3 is CASSLAGGRITYEQYF. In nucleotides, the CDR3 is TGTGCCAGCAGCTTAGCAGGTGGGAGGATTACCTACGAGCAGTACTTC.

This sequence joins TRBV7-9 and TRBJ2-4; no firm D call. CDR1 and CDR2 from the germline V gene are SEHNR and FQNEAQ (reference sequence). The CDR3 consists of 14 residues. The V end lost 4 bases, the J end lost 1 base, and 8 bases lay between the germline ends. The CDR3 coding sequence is TGTGCCAGCAGCTCGCCGAGGGCCAAAAACATTCAGTACTTC. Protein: CASSSPRAKNIQYF. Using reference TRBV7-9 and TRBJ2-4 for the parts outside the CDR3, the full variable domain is DTGVSQNPRHKITKRGQNVTFRCDPISEHNRLYWYRQTLGQGPEFLTYFQNEAQLEKSRLLSDRFSAERPKGSFSTLEIQRTEQGDSAMYLCASSSPRAKNIQYFGAGTRLSVL.

CDR3 residues: CASSLVGARDQPQHF. The DNA of the CDR3 is TGTGCCAGCAGCTTGGTGGGGGCCAGGGATCAGCCCCAGCATTTT. The chain combines TRBV5-6 with TRBJ1-5; TRBD1 is a possible D gene (6 bases). Germline CDR1 reads SGHDT; CDR2 reads YYEEEE. Trimming pared 0 bases from V and 5 bases from J, leaving 12 bases between. The CDR3 covers 15 residues.

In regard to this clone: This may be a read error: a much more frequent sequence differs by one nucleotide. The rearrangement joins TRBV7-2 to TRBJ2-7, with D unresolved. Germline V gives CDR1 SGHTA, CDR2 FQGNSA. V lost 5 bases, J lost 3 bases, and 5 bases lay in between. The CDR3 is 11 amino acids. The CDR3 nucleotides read TGTGCCAGCAGCCGAGACTACGAGCAGTACTTC. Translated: CASSRDYEQYF. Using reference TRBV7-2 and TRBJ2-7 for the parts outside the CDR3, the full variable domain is GAGVSQSPSNKVTEKGKDVELRCDPISGHTALYWYRQSLGQGLEFLIYFQGNSAPDKSGLPSDRFSAERTGGSVSTLTIQRTQQEDSAVYLCASSRDYEQYFGPGTRLTVT.

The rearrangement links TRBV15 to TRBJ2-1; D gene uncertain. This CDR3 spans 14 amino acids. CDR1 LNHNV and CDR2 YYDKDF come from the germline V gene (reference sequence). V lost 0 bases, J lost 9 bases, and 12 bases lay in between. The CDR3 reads CATSRDKVLVEQFF. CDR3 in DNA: TGTGCCACCAGCAGAGATAAGGTGTTGGTTGAGCAGTTCTTC.

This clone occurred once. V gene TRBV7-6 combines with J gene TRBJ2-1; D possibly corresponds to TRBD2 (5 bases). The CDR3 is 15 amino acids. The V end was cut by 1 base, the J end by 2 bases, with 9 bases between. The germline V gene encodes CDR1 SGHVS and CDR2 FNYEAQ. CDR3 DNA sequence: TGTGCCAGCAGCTTAGTTAATAGCGCCTACAATGAGCAGTTCTTC. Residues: CASSLVNSAYNEQFF.

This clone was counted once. CDR3: CASSFYRENSPLHF. The CDR3 DNA follows: TGTGCCAGCAGCTTCTACAGGGAGAATTCACCCCTCCACTTT. J is TRBJ1-6 and V is TRBV11-2, with D perhaps TRBD1 (6 bases). The length of the CDR3 is 14 residues. The germline V gene encodes CDR1 SGHAT and CDR2 FQNNGV. V gave up 3 bases and J gave up 7 bases, with 10 bases separating them.

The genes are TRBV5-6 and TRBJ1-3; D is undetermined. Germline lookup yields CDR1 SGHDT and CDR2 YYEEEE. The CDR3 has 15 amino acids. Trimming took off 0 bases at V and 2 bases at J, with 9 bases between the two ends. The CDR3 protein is CASSLAAATGNTIYF. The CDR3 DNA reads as TGTGCCAGCAGCTTGGCGGCGGCCACTGGAAACACCATATATTTT.

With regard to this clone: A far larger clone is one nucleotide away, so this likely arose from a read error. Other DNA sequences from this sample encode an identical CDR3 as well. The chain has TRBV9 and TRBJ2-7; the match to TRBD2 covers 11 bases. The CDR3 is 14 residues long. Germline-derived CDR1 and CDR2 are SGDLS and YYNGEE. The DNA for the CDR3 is TGTGCCAGCAGCGTAGGTAGCGGGAGGGAAGAGCAGTATTTC. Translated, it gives CASSVGSGREEQYF. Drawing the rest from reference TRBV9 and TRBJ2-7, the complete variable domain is DSGVTQTPKHLITATGQRVTLRCSPRSGDLSVYWYQQSLDQGLQFLIQYYNGEERAKGNILERFSAQQFPDLHSELNLSSLELGDSALYFCASSVGSGREEQYFGPGTRLTVT.

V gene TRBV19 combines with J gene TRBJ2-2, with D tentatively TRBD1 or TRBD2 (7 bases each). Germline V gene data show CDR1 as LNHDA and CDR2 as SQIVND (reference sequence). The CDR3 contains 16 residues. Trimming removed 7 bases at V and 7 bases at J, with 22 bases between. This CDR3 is CASTPTGDREGGELFF. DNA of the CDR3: TGTGCCAGTACCCCTACGGGTGACAGGGAGGGCGGGGAGCTGTTTTTT.

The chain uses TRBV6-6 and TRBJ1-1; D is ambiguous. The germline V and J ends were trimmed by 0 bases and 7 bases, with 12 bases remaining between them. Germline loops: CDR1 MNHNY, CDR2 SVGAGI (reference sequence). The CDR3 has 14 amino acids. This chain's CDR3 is CASSYSATALEAFF. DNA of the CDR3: TGTGCCAGCAGTTACTCGGCGACTGCCCTTGAAGCTTTCTTT.

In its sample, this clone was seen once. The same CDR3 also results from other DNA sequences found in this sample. CDR3 DNA: TGTGCCAGCAGCTTGGACAGGGAAGAGACCCAGTACTTC. Residues: CASSLDREETQYF. This chain connects TRBV5-4 to TRBJ2-5, with D tentatively TRBD1 (6 bases). Germline values: CDR1 SGHNT, CDR2 YYREEE (reference sequence). Deletions cut 0 bases from V and 3 bases from J, with 6 bases between. This CDR3 contains 13 residues.

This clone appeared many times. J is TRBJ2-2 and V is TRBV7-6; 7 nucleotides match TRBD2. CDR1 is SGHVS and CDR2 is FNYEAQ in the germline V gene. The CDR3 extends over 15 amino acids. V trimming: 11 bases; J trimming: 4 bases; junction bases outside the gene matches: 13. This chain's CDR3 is CAVFPSGSGTGELFF. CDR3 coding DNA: TGTGCCGTATTTCCTAGCGGCTCGGGCACCGGGGAGCTGTTTTTT.